This T cell receptor (delta chain) was observed in a study of fetal and pediatric gammadelta thymocytes (dated by TCRdb to the early 2020s). Study-wide context: The bulk gammadelta thymocyte repertoires combined previously published and newly generated, unpublished data and were used to strengthen a single-cell study of gammadelta thymocyte development. To increase subject numbers and strengthen the CDR3 publicity analysis, bulk TCR repertoire data were added. Bulk gammadelta thymocyte repertoires combined previously published data (refs 27,28) with unpublished data. In total, the bulk gammadelta thymocyte repertoire set covered 10 or so subjects, made up of 7 pediatric thymus donors and 3 fetal thymus donors.

Germline trimming: 4 bases from V, 0 bases from J; junction bases outside gene matches: 29. The CDR3 starts with the cysteine, ends with the phenylalanine, and has 24 residues. Just CDR3 DNA is preserved here, 72 bases in frame from base 1. CDR1 is given as TSWWSYY and CDR2 as QGS, both from the germline V gene. This clone counts as large (0.1 to 1%). Its antigen is not yet known. One base away there is no much larger clone; base qualities are not given. The sample contains more than one DNA sequence encoding this CDR3. Overall study results and their limits: Compared with post-natal repertoires, fetal gammadelta thymocyte repertoires were previously reported to be enriched for TRDV2, TRGV8 and TRGV9 usage, low N additions and public CDR3s.

Thymocytes were stained with Zombie NIR viability dye plus antibodies to CD3 (UCHT1), TCRgammadelta (11F2), TCRVgamma9 (IMMU360) and TCRVdelta2 (IMMU389). Bulk TRD and TRG CDR3 repertoires were produced separately from sorted Vgamma9Vdelta2 and nonVgamma9Vdelta2 gammadelta thymocytes taken from human fetal and pediatric thymuses. In Belgium, pediatric thymus tissue was obtained from children undergoing cardiac surgery. The ages of the pediatric thymus donors in the study ranged between roughly 1 and 11 years. Thymic cell suspensions were made from fetal and post-natal thymuses as previously described. NonVgamma9Vdelta2 thymocytes were sorted as CD3+ gammadeltaTCR+ cells that did not have the Vgamma9+Vdelta2+ phenotype. Cells were sorted on a FACS Aria III cell sorter (BD Biosciences). Sequenced using an Illumina MiSeq. As for the authors' bioinformatics: To analyze publicity, the Vgamma9Vdelta2 and nonVgamma9Vdelta2 bulk CDR3 files from each subject were merged so that every subject had one combined repertoire. Using base R and dplyr, each CDR3 amino acid sequence was checked across 9 single-cell datasets and about 11 bulk repertoires to give a publicity score ranging from 0 to 19. TCRdb recomputed clones from the public reads with CATT; identical DNA rows were then combined. None of the V and J calls come from the authors' own analysis; TCRdb made them. This sample gives around 1,200 delta-chain clones in total; just over 35% of them show up just once. The top ten hold less than 7.5% of the sample.

This chain joins TRDV1 to TRDJ1; 10 of the junction bases match TRDD3. This sequence originates from a child who underwent cardiac surgery and was recorded as healthy. The material sequenced was non-Vgamma9Vdelta2 gamma-delta T cells from the thymus. The sample's cell subset or site, from its label and the paper: CD3+gammadeltaTCR+ thymocytes not co-expressing Vgamma9 and Vdelta2. The CDR3 protein: CALGAPGPVTSWGIPKKYTDKLIF. The DNA sequence follows: TGTGCTCTTGGGGCCCCCGGGCCGGTGACCAGTTGGGGGATACCTAAAAAGTACACCGATAAACTCATCTTT.